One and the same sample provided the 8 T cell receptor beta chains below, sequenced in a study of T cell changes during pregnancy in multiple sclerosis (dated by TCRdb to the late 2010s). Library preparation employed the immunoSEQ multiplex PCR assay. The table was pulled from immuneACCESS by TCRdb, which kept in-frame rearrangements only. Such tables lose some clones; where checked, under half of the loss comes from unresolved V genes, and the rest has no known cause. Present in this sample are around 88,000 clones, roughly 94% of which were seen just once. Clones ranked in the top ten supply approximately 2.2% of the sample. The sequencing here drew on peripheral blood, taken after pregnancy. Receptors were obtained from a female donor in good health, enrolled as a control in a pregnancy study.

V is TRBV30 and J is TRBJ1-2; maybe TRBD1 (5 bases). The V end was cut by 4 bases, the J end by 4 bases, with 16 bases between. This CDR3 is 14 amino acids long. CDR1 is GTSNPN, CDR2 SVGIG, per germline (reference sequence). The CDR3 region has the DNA TGTGCCTGGAATGGGGCCCAACGGAGCTATGGCTACACCTTC. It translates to CAWNGAQRSYGYTF.

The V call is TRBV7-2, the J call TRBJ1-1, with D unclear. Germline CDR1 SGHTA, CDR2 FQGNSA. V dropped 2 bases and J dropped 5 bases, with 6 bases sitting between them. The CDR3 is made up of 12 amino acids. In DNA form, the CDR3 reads TGTGCCAGCAGCTTACGGAGAACTGAAGCTTTCTTT. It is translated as CASSLRRTEAFF.

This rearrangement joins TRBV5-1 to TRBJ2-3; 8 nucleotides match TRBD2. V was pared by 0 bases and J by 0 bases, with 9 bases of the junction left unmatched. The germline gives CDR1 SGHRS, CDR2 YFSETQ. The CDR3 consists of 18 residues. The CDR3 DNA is TGCGCCAGCAGCTTGGCGCCGAGTAGCGGGGTCAGCACAGATACGCAGTATTTT. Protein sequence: CASSLAPSSGVSTDTQYF.

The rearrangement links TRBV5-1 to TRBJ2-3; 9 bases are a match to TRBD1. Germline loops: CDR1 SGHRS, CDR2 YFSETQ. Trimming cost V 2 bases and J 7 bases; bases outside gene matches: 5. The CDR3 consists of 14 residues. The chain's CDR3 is CASSFAQGAYTQYF. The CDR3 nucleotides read TGCGCCAGCAGCTTCGCACAGGGGGCTTATACGCAGTATTTT.

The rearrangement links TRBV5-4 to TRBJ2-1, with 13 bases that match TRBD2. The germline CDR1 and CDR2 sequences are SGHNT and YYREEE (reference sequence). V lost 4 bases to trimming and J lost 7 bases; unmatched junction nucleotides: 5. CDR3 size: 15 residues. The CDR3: CASSPRTSGSNEQFF. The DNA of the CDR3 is TGTGCCAGCAGCCCCAGGACTAGCGGGAGTAATGAGCAGTTCTTC.

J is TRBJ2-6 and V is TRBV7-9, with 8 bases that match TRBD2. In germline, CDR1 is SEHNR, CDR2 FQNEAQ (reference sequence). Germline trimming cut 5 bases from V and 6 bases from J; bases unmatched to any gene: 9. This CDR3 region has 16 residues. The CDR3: CASSRYGGVLANVLTF. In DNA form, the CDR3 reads TGTGCCAGCAGCCGATACGGGGGGGTGCTGGCCAACGTCCTGACTTTC.

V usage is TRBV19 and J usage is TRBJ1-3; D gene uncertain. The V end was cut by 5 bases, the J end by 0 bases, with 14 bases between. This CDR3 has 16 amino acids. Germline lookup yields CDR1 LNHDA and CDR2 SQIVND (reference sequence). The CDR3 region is CASSVRRGHSGNTIYF. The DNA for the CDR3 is TGTGCCAGTAGTGTGAGGCGGGGTCACTCTGGAAACACCATATATTTT.

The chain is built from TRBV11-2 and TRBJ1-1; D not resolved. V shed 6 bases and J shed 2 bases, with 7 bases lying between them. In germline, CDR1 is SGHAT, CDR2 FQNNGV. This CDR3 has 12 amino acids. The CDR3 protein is CASRKYNTEAFF. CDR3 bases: TGTGCCAGCAGAAAATATAACACTGAAGCTTTCTTT.